A single sample gave rise to the 21 T cell receptor beta chains below, sequenced in a study of blood T cells in healthy people across ages. Sample-barcoded 5' priming and a J-beta primer mix drove a second PCR of 7 to 11 cycles. TCRdb independently ran MiXCR on the 5' RACE reads; one entry per CDR3 protein. The sample shows roughly 1,700,000 distinct CDR3 sequences, roughly 28% of them seen only once. Sequencing used blood. These receptors were collected from a young woman in good health.

This clonotype appeared a few times. The rearrangement links TRBV30 to TRBJ1-5; D is ambiguous. Germline values: CDR1 GTSNPN, CDR2 SVGIG (reference sequence). Trimming shortened V by 4 bases and J by 6 bases, and 16 bases separated the two germline ends. There are 14 residues in the CDR3. The CDR3 DNA follows: TGTGCCTGGAATCCTCCGGGTGCGGGTCAGCCCCAGCATTTT. Translated: CAWNPPGAGQPQHF.

The genes are TRBV12-3 or TRBV12-4 and TRBJ2-3; a weak D match, TRBD2 (7 bases). The ends were cut back, 6 bases at V and 6 bases at J, with 28 bases in the middle. This CDR3 region has 18 residues. The CDR3 DNA follows: TGTGCCAGCAGCCGCAACACGGGAGGCGGGGGCCAGCGGGATACGCAGTATTTT. Its protein product is CASSRNTGGGGQRDTQYF.

The chain couples TRBV4-1 to TRBJ1-1; D is unresolved. V dropped 4 bases and J dropped 1 base, with 10 bases sitting between them. The CDR3 sequence is 14 residues long. Per germline, CDR1 MGHRA and CDR2 YSYEKL. This chain's CDR3 is CASSRRSTNTEAFF. The CDR3 DNA follows: TGCGCCAGCAGCCGTCGTTCGACGAACACTGAAGCTTTCTTT.

In this sample, this clonotype turned up a few times. The chain combines TRBV29-1 with TRBJ2-1, with 9 bases fitting TRBD2. The length of the CDR3 is 14 residues. Germline V gene data show CDR1 as SQVTM and CDR2 as ANQGSEA. V lost 6 bases to trimming and J lost 5 bases; unmatched junction nucleotides: 8. CDR3 DNA sequence: TGCAGCGTATATAGCGGGAGTCGACACAATGAGCAGTTCTTC. It specifies CSVYSGSRHNEQFF.

This clonotype was counted only a few times. The rearrangement links TRBV5-1 to TRBJ2-3; either TRBD1 or TRBD2 may supply D (5 bases each). There are 14 residues in the CDR3. V lost 4 bases and J lost 6, with 15 bases in between. From germline, CDR1 is SGHRS and CDR2 YFSETQ. The DNA of the CDR3 is TGCGCCAGCAGCGTCGGGGCCCTTCGGGATACGCAGTATTTT. Translating it yields CASSVGALRDTQYF.

In its sample, this clonotype was seen a few times. V usage is TRBV6-5 and J usage is TRBJ2-1, with D possibly matching TRBD1 (6 bases). Trimming cost V 2 bases and J 8 bases, with 25 bases left between them. Germline CDR1 reads MNHEY; CDR2 reads SVGAGI. The CDR3 loop spans 18 amino acids. CDR3 region: CASSYLSGAGAVPYEQFF. As DNA, the CDR3 is TGTGCCAGCAGTTACCTTTCCGGGGCAGGGGCGGTCCCATATGAGCAGTTCTTC.

For this clonotype: A much larger clone is a single base away; this may be a read error. The rearrangement links TRBV6-5 to TRBJ2-7; 11 bases align to TRBD2. V was pared by 5 bases and J by 7 bases, with 13 bases of the junction left unmatched. The CDR3 runs 16 residues. Per the germline V gene, CDR1 is MNHEY and CDR2 is SVGAGI. Written as DNA, the CDR3 is TGTGCCAGCAGTACACCGACTAGCGGGGCCTACAATGAGCAGTACTTC. This sequence encodes CASSTPTSGAYNEQYF.

The chain's CDR3 is CASSPRTSGGGNNEQFF. The CDR3 DNA reads as TGTGCCAGCAGCCCCCGGACTAGCGGGGGGGGGAACAATGAGCAGTTCTTC. The chain combines TRBV11-2 with TRBJ2-1, with 15 bases that match TRBD2. The CDR3 runs to 17 residues. Losses at the gene ends were 5 bases for V and 5 bases for J; bases not matched to a gene: 7. Germline V CDR1 and CDR2: SGHAT, FQNNGV.

The rearrangement joins TRBV9 to TRBJ2-3, with 7 nucleotides matching TRBD1. This CDR3 is 16 amino acids long. Germline values: CDR1 SGDLS, CDR2 YYNGEE. After removal of 4 bases from V and 0 bases from J, the junction contained 8 bases not matched to a gene. This chain's CDR3 is CASSLGRGQSTDTQYF. In nucleotides, the CDR3 is TGTGCCAGCAGCCTAGGAAGGGGACAGAGCACAGATACGCAGTATTTT.

The genes are TRBV5-1 and TRBJ2-3; TRBD2 might be the D (5 bases). V was cut by 3 bases and J by 2 bases, with 10 bases left in between. CDR1 is SGHRS and CDR2 is YFSETQ in the germline V gene. The CDR3 is made up of 14 amino acids. The CDR3 reads CASSSVGNTDTQYF. CDR3 coding DNA: TGCGCCAGCAGCTCGGTCGGGAACACAGATACGCAGTATTTT.

The chain couples TRBV10-3 to TRBJ2-1; TRBD1 matches at 9 bases. The CDR3 is 14 residues long. Per the germline V gene, CDR1 is ENHRY and CDR2 is SYGVKD. V gave up 7 bases and J gave up 10 bases; unmatched junction bases: 11. This CDR3 reads CAINRQGGSYEQFF. CDR3 DNA: TGTGCCATCAATAGACAGGGGGGGTCCTACGAGCAGTTCTTC.

CDR3 sequence: CASKWTGEVVEGYTF. The CDR3 DNA reads as TGTGCCAGCAAGTGGACAGGGGAAGTCGTGGAGGGCTACACCTTC. The rearrangement uses TRBV12-3 or TRBV12-4 and TRBJ1-2; 9 bases map to TRBD1. The ends lost 7 bases at V and 8 bases at J; junction bases unmatched: 14. The CDR3 loop spans 15 amino acids.

A few counts support this clonotype. The chain combines TRBV12-3 or TRBV12-4 with TRBJ2-3; D unclear. The V and J ends lost 7 bases and 0 bases respectively, with 14 bases between them. This CDR3 region has 15 residues. The CDR3 DNA reads TGTGCCAGCAACCCGCCTACCACTAGCACAGATACGCAGTATTTT. Residues: CASNPPTTSTDTQYF.

This clonotype occurred a few times. The rearrangement uses TRBV2 and TRBJ1-5, with 7 bases lining up with TRBD1. V shed 7 bases and J 5 bases; nucleotides not matched to a gene: 8. Germline CDR1 reads SNHLY; CDR2 reads FYNNEI. There are 14 residues in the CDR3. The CDR3 sequence is CASKKDRTDQPQHF. The CDR3 DNA follows: TGTGCCAGCAAAAAGGACAGGACCGATCAGCCCCAGCATTTT.

This clonotype has only a few counts. The chain recombines TRBV29-1 with TRBJ1-2; TRBD1 matches 7 bases. Germline V gene sequence: CDR1 SQVTM, CDR2 ANQGSEA. V dropped 7 bases and J dropped 8; count of bases not matched to a gene: 4. The CDR3 has 10 amino acids. CDR3 DNA: TGCAGCGCCGCACAGGGGGGCTACACCTTC. Its translation is CSAAQGGYTF.

This clonotype was counted at least ten times. For the CDR3, the DNA is TGTGCCAGCAGTCCCCGACTAGCGGGACGGACGAACGAGCAGTACTTC. This sequence encodes CASSPRLAGRTNEQYF. The chain links TRBV27 to TRBJ2-7; TRBD2 matches at 11 bases. Germline loops: CDR1 MNHEY, CDR2 SMNVEV (reference sequence). CDR3 length equals 16 residues. V shed 5 bases, J shed 5 bases, and the junction held 11 bases outside the gene matches.

The gene calls are TRBV7-2 and TRBJ2-7; D not certain. V gave up 4 bases and J gave up 2 bases, with 6 bases separating them. Germline V gene data show CDR1 as SGHTA and CDR2 as FQGNSA. CDR3 length: 12 residues. The CDR3 DNA sequence: TGTGCCAGCAGCTCGAACCCCTACGAGCAGTACTTC. Translated: CASSSNPYEQYF.

This clonotype was seen a few times. The chain combines TRBV28 with TRBJ2-1; D perhaps matches TRBD2 (6 bases). Trimming shortened V by 7 bases and J by 0 bases, and 7 bases separated the two germline ends. The CDR3 covers 13 residues. Germline assignment: CDR1 MDHEN and CDR2 SYDVKM. The CDR3 here is CASIAVSYNEQFF. CDR3 DNA sequence: TGTGCCAGCATAGCGGTCTCCTACAATGAGCAGTTCTTC.

The V call is TRBV5-1, the J call TRBJ2-1; no definite D call. Germline CDR1 and CDR2: SGHRS and YFSETQ. There are 18 residues in the CDR3. The V and J ends lost 3 bases and 0 bases respectively, with 19 bases between them. CDR3 amino acids: CASSSVVVSRYSYNEQFF. For the CDR3, the DNA is TGCGCCAGCAGCTCGGTCGTTGTCAGCCGCTACTCCTACAATGAGCAGTTCTTC.

The chain is built from TRBV5-1 and TRBJ2-4; 7 nucleotides agree with TRBD1. The CDR3 consists of 14 residues. Germline CDR1 and CDR2: SGHRS and YFSETQ. V lost 6 bases to trimming and J lost 9 bases; unmatched junction nucleotides: 12. The CDR3 DNA sequence: TGCGCCAGCAACCCTGGACAGGAAAGGGGCATTCAGTACTTC. Encoded protein: CASNPGQERGIQYF. Using reference TRBV5-1 and TRBJ2-4 for the parts outside the CDR3, the full variable domain is KAGVTQTPRYLIKTRGQQVTLSCSPISGHRSVSWYQQTPGQGLQFLFEYFSETQRNKGNFPGRFSGRQFSNSRSEMNVSTLELGDSALYLCASNPGQERGIQYFGAGTRLSVL.

The chain recombines TRBV7-2 with TRBJ2-5; TRBD2 might be the D (6 bases). TRBJ2-1 explains the end of the DNA better; the J call may be wrong. Germline V gene sequence: CDR1 SGHTA, CDR2 FQGNSA. CDR3 length: 14 residues. DNA of the CDR3: TGTGCCAGCAGCCGAAGCGGGTCCCAAGAGACCCAGTTCTTC. Translated, it gives CASSRSGSQETQFF.